This is a list of T cell receptor beta chains from one sample in a study of naive and memory T cell subsets. TCRdb recomputed calls from the UMI-ligation and nested PCR reads with MiXCR, one row per CDR3 protein. The table lists 29,000 or so distinct CDR3 sequences, approximately 12% of them singletons, with roughly 15% in the top ten. The sequencing input was effector memory CD4+ T cells from blood. These receptor sequences come from a human donor in good health. Each CDR3 is given with its conserved first and last residue. D genes are given only for firm matches. The size of a clone is reported for some rows only, either as once, few or many, or as a class for expanded clones.

j_gene,d_gene,abundance,v_gene,CDR3aa,CDR3nt
TRBJ1-1,NA,NA,TRBV11-3,CASSRTGYQTEAFF,TGTGCCAGCAGCCGTACAGGGTACCAGACTGAAGCTTTCTTT
TRBJ1-6,NA,many,TRBV27,CATTTLKAAGNSPLHF,TGTGCCACCACGACCCTGAAAGCGGCGGGCAATTCACCCCTCCACTTT
TRBJ2-3,TRBD2,NA,TRBV30,CAWSTSAGGTDTQYF,TGTGCCTGGAGTACATCAGCGGGGGGAACAGATACGCAGTATTTT
TRBJ2-5,NA,NA,TRBV29-1,CSVAPRVQETQYF,TGCAGCGTTGCACCCAGGGTACAAGAGACCCAGTACTTC
TRBJ2-3,TRBD2,few,TRBV7-9,CASSFAGGTDTQYF,TGTGCCAGCAGCTTCGCGGGAGGAACAGATACGCAGTATTTT
TRBJ1-5,NA,few,TRBV12-3/TRBV12-4,CASSFLAGGQPQHF,TGTGCCAGCAGTTTTTTGGCGGGGGGGCAGCCCCAGCATTTT
TRBJ2-1,NA,many,TRBV6-2/TRBV6-3,CASSYGGEGYEQFF,TGTGCCAGCAGTTACGGGGGTGAGGGATATGAGCAGTTCTTC
TRBJ2-5,TRBD2,NA,TRBV24-1,CATSDHKRGGGETQYF,TGTGCCACCAGTGATCACAAGCGGGGGGGAGGGGAGACCCAGTACTTC
TRBJ2-3,NA,few,TRBV30,CAWSNERTSTDTQYF,TGTGCCTGGAGTAATGAGAGGACTAGCACAGATACGCAGTATTTT
TRBJ2-1,TRBD1,NA,TRBV25-1,CASSERVGTGRTYNEQFF,TGTGCCAGCAGTGAAAGGGTCGGGACAGGGAGGACGTACAATGAGCAGTTCTTC
TRBJ2-1,NA,medium-sized,TRBV20-1,CSARGERAPNEQFF,TGCAGTGCTAGAGGAGAGCGGGCCCCCAATGAGCAGTTCTTC
TRBJ1-6,NA,NA,TRBV2,CASSERGINSPLHF,TGTGCCAGCAGTGAGCGGGGTATCAATTCACCCCTCCACTTT
TRBJ2-1,TRBD2,few,TRBV7-3,CASSLGGGAYNEQFF,TGTGCCAGCAGCTTGGGCGGGGGGGCCTACAATGAGCAGTTCTTC
TRBJ1-1,NA,many,TRBV28,CASSPLGRENTEAFF,TGTGCCAGCAGTCCCCTGGGGAGGGAGAACACTGAAGCTTTCTTT
TRBJ1-5,NA,many,TRBV7-2,CASSLDLIGAQPQHF,TGTGCCAGCAGCTTAGACCTAATTGGGGCTCAGCCCCAGCATTTT
TRBJ1-1,TRBD1,NA,TRBV12-3/TRBV12-4,CASSLQGAMNTEAFF,TGTGCCAGCAGTTTACAGGGGGCTATGAACACTGAAGCTTTCTTT
TRBJ2-1,NA,large,TRBV12-3/TRBV12-4,CASSPGNEQFF,TGTGCCAGCAGCCCCGGCAATGAGCAGTTCTTC
TRBJ2-1,NA,NA,TRBV7-3,CASSLTGSTRSHEQFF,TGTGCCAGCAGCTTAACTGGGAGTACGAGATCCCATGAGCAGTTCTTC
TRBJ1-2,NA,NA,TRBV12-3/TRBV12-4,CASSSGAYGYTF,TGTGCCAGCAGTTCGGGGGCTTATGGCTACACCTTC
TRBJ1-2,NA,NA,TRBV2,CASSETTGTLGYGYTF,TGTGCCAGCAGTGAAACTACAGGGACCCTAGGCTATGGCTACACCTTC
TRBJ2-3,NA,many,TRBV7-8,CASSLGPTGTDTQYF,TGTGCCAGCAGCTTGGGGCCGACGGGAACAGATACGCAGTATTTT
TRBJ1-1,NA,NA,TRBV4-2,CASSQDNGMDTEAFF,TGTGCCAGCAGCCAAGACAATGGGATGGACACTGAAGCTTTCTTT
TRBJ2-3,NA,few,TRBV20-1,CSASEPKRGGDTDTQYF,TGCAGTGCTTCCGAGCCGAAAAGGGGGGGTGATACAGATACGCAGTATTTT
TRBJ1-1,NA,many,TRBV6-5,CASLGRVNTEAFF,TGTGCCAGCTTGGGACGGGTGAACACTGAAGCTTTCTTT
TRBJ2-7,NA,NA,TRBV4-1,CASSQSEAGASYEQYF,TGCGCCAGCAGCCAATCGGAGGCGGGGGCCTCCTACGAGCAGTACTTC
TRBJ2-5,TRBD1,few,TRBV7-7,CASSANPGQQETQYF,TGTGCTAGCAGCGCAAACCCGGGACAGCAAGAGACCCAGTACTTC
TRBJ2-5,TRBD1,few,TRBV3-1,CASRVGTRGPQYF,TGTGCCAGCAGGGTGGGGACCAGGGGGCCCCAGTACTTC
TRBJ1-1,TRBD1,many,TRBV6-1,CASRTGGNTEAFF,TGTGCCAGCAGGACAGGGGGAAACACTGAAGCTTTCTTT
TRBJ1-1,NA,few,TRBV18,CASSPPVGNTEAFF,TGTGCCAGCTCACCACCTGTGGGTAACACTGAAGCTTTCTTT
TRBJ2-1,TRBD2,few,TRBV7-2,CASSGGGGVKNEQFF,TGTGCCAGCAGCGGGGGCGGGGGGGTGAAAAATGAGCAGTTCTTC
TRBJ1-1,NA,NA,TRBV3-1,CASSRGGVEAFF,TGTGCCAGCAGCCGAGGGGGGGTTGAAGCTTTCTTT
TRBJ2-2,TRBD2,once,TRBV5-4,CASSPAGGGTGELFF,TGTGCCAGCAGTCCCGCCGGGGGGGGCACCGGGGAGCTGTTTTTT
TRBJ2-7,NA,many,TRBV12-3/TRBV12-4,CASALWTREDEQYF,TGTGCCAGCGCTCTTTGGACCAGGGAGGACGAGCAGTACTTC
TRBJ2-7,NA,few,TRBV7-2,CASSLGGISYEQYF,TGTGCCAGCAGCTTAGGCGGGATTTCCTACGAGCAGTACTTC
TRBJ2-7,NA,NA,TRBV6-1,CASSAGTRPGEQYF,TGTGCCAGCAGCGCCGGGACACGTCCGGGCGAGCAGTACTTC
TRBJ2-3,NA,many,TRBV5-4,CASSLGSRDGTDTQYF,TGTGCCAGCAGCTTGGGCAGCCGGGACGGCACAGATACGCAGTATTTT
TRBJ2-7,TRBD1,NA,TRBV3-1,CASRRTGTSYEQYF,TGTGCCAGCAGGAGGACAGGGACCTCCTACGAGCAGTACTTC
TRBJ2-5,TRBD2,few,TRBV19,CASSRTAGAPETQYF,TGTGCCAGTAGTCGCACAGCGGGGGCTCCAGAGACCCAGTACTTC
TRBJ2-5,NA,medium-sized,TRBV20-1,CSASQSSQETQYF,TGCAGTGCTAGTCAATCCAGCCAAGAGACCCAGTACTTC
TRBJ1-2,TRBD1,few,TRBV12-3/TRBV12-4,CASERTGGGYTF,TGTGCCAGCGAAAGGACAGGGGGCGGCTACACCTTC
TRBJ1-5,NA,NA,TRBV14,CASSPGLGRPQHF,TGTGCCAGCAGCCCGGGACTGGGAAGACCCCAGCATTTT
TRBJ1-2,TRBD1,NA,TRBV4-2,CASSRDRVDGYTF,TGTGCCAGCAGCCGAGACAGGGTCGATGGCTACACCTTC
TRBJ2-7,TRBD1,few,TRBV6-6,CASGPGQGYSYEQYF,TGTGCCAGCGGACCGGGACAGGGATACTCCTACGAGCAGTACTTC
TRBJ2-6,NA,few,TRBV18,CASSPRGRGSGANVLTF,TGTGCCAGCTCACCGCGCGGTAGGGGATCTGGGGCCAACGTCCTGACTTTC
TRBJ1-6,NA,many,TRBV12-3/TRBV12-4,CASSSRDVNSPLHF,TGTGCCAGCAGTTCTCGGGACGTTAATTCACCCCTCCACTTT
TRBJ1-1,NA,many,TRBV10-3,CAISGHSPEAFF,TGTGCCATCAGTGGACATTCACCTGAAGCTTTCTTT
TRBJ2-3,NA,NA,TRBV18,CASSPLGGGTDTQYF,TGTGCCAGCTCACCACTTGGAGGGGGCACAGATACGCAGTATTTT
TRBJ1-5,TRBD1,many,TRBV12-3/TRBV12-4,CASSLAGGNNQPQHF,TGTGCCAGCAGTTTGGCAGGGGGAAATAATCAGCCCCAGCATTTT
TRBJ1-5,NA,many,TRBV7-2,CASSPDGVGNQPQHF,TGTGCCAGCAGCCCGGACGGGGTTGGCAATCAGCCCCAGCATTTT
TRBJ1-1,NA,NA,TRBV18,CASSRGTLNTEAFF,TGTGCCAGCTCACGCGGCACTTTGAACACTGAAGCTTTCTTT
TRBJ1-4,NA,few,TRBV20-1,CSARDLMTGLGEKLFF,TGCAGTGCTAGAGATCTAATGACGGGATTGGGTGAAAAACTGTTTTTT
TRBJ1-4,NA,NA,TRBV18,CASSPRGGGSNEKLFF,TGTGCCAGCTCACCACGGGGTGGAGGCTCGAATGAAAAACTGTTTTTT
TRBJ2-2,TRBD1,NA,TRBV19,CASSPGQGGVRELFF,TGTGCCAGTTCCCCGGGACAGGGGGGAGTTCGGGAGCTGTTTTTT
TRBJ2-1,NA,NA,TRBV7-2,CASSLVGANEQFF,TGTGCCAGCAGCTTAGTCGGGGCCAATGAGCAGTTCTTC
TRBJ2-5,NA,few,TRBV20-1,CSATVQGDYETQYF,TGCAGTGCTACGGTACAGGGGGACTATGAGACCCAGTACTTC
TRBJ1-1,NA,NA,TRBV18,CASSQGYEEAFF,TGTGCCAGCTCACAGGGGTATGAGGAAGCTTTCTTT
TRBJ2-1,NA,NA,TRBV3-2,CASSQTSGRPSYNEQFF,TGTGCCAGCAGCCAAACCAGCGGGAGACCTTCCTACAATGAGCAGTTCTTC
TRBJ1-6,TRBD1,medium-sized,TRBV6-1,CASSGSLEGQGLKALHF,TGTGCCAGCAGCGGATCCCTAGAGGGACAGGGTCTTAAGGCCCTCCACTTT